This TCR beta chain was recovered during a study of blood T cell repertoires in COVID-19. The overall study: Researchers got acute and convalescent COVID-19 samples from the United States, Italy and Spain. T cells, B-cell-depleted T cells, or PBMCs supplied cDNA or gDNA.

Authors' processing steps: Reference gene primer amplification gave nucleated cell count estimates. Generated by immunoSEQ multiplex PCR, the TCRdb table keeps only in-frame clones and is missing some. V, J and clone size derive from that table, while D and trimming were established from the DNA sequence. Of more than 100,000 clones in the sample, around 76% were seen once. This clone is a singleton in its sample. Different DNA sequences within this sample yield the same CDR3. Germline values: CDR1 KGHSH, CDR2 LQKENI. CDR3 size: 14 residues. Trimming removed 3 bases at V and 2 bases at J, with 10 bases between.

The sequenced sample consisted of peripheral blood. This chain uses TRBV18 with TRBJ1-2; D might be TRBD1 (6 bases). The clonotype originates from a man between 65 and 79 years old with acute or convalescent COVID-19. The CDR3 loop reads CASSPGTGNYGYTF. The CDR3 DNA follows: TGTGCCAGCTCACCGGGCACAGGGAACTATGGCTACACCTTC.